This T cell receptor beta chain emerged from a study of blood T cells in healthy people across ages. Study results and limitations: Roughly linear age-related decline in beta diversity appeared, significant by age around 36. The study could not conclusively compare naive and antigen-experienced cells, given its unsorted PBMCs.

Primers used in a second PCR of about 7 to 12 cycles were a sample-barcoded 5' primer and a J-beta primer mix. Unique molecular identifiers of 12 random nucleotides labeled each cDNA. TCRdb processed the 5' RACE reads anew with MiXCR; each CDR3 protein has one entry. The sample has 1,500,000 or so distinct CDR3 sequences, under 55% seen once. Trimming took off 2 bases at V and 5 bases at J, with 11 bases between the two ends. The CDR3 has 14 residues. The V gene's germline CDR1 is SGDLS and CDR2 YYNGEE. Concerning this clonotype: Its antigen is undetermined.

Sequencing input: blood. The TCR sequence derives from a woman aged 18-35 years in good health. This chain connects TRBV9 to TRBJ2-1; unclear D gene. As DNA, the CDR3 is TGTGCCAGCAGCGTTCTCCCAGGACACAATGAGCAGTTCTTC. Amino acids: CASSVLPGHNEQFF.